This T cell receptor (beta chain) was captured in a study of shared T cell receptors in the human thymus. Generated by immunoSEQ multiplex PCR, the TCRdb table keeps only in-frame clones and is missing some. Here the sample spans some 720,000 clones, roughly 90% being singletons. Germline lookup yields CDR1 SGDLS and CDR2 YYNGEE. The CDR3 covers 15 residues. Trimming removed 0 bases from V and 4 bases from J, with 14 bases in between. In addition, the sample was reused for a study of human thymus T cells. That report adds: Among thymic and blood repertoires, usage of V and J genes appeared biased.

This clonotype originated in a boy in the first two years of life with a congenital heart defect. The sequencing input was thymocytes. This chain connects TRBV9 to TRBJ2-7; the D gene is possibly TRBD2 (6 bases). CDR3 region: CASSVDVGGGYEQYF. The CDR3 coding sequence is TGTGCCAGCAGCGTAGATGTGGGTGGGGGGTACGAGCAGTACTTC.